Each of the 12 T cell receptor beta chains below was sequenced from the same sample in a study of T-cell memory formation after mild COVID-19. TCRdb redid the calling of the 5' RACE reads with MiXCR, one entry per CDR3 protein. The profile shows more than 150,000 distinct CDR3 sequences, about a fifth of them singletons. Sequenced sample: PBMCs or a T cell subset sorted from them (not recorded which). These receptors were taken from an adult woman who had mild COVID-19 (a few samples of this study predate the infection). Cell type and time point are not known.

The chain is built from TRBV27 and TRBJ2-1; 12 positions agree with TRBD2. This CDR3 has 17 residues. With 5 bases clipped from V and 7 bases from J, the junction kept 12 bases outside the gene matches. Per germline, CDR1 MNHEY and CDR2 SMNVEV (reference sequence). The CDR3, as DNA: TGTGCCAGCAGTATCCTAGCGGGAGGGCCCTTTCCGAATGAGCAGTTCTTC. Its protein product is CASSILAGGPFPNEQFF.

This clonotype came up a few times. The chain links TRBV6-5 to TRBJ2-1, with 13 bases aligning to TRBD2. Germline values: CDR1 MNHEY, CDR2 SVGAGI. The length of the CDR3 is 22 residues. V dropped 2 bases and J dropped 4; count of bases not matched to a gene: 20. The CDR3 here is CASSYVSAGQGTSGRVYNEQFF. CDR3 DNA: TGTGCCAGCAGTTACGTGTCCGCCGGACAGGGAACTAGCGGGAGGGTGTACAATGAGCAGTTCTTC.

The gene calls are TRBV4-3 and TRBJ2-3; 7 bases align to TRBD1. Germline V gives CDR1 LGHNA, CDR2 YSLEER. The CDR3 is 14 residues long. Trimming took 4 bases from V and 6 from J; bases not matched to a gene: 7. The CDR3 coding sequence is TGCGCCAGCAGCCCTGCACAGGGGTCGGATACGCAGTATTTT. This translates into CASSPAQGSDTQYF.

The chain couples TRBV11-2 to TRBJ2-1, with 12 bases aligning to TRBD2. Germline CDR1 and CDR2: SGHAT and FQNNGV. The CDR3 contains 19 residues. After removal of 0 bases from V and 4 bases from J, the junction contained 10 bases not matched to a gene. CDR3 in amino acids: CASSLELAGGPLWYNEQFF. The CDR3, as DNA: TGTGCCAGCAGCTTAGAACTAGCGGGAGGTCCTCTTTGGTACAATGAGCAGTTCTTC.

This chain connects TRBV19 to TRBJ1-1; TRBD1 agrees at 8 bases. CDR3 length: 15 residues. V shed 4 bases, J shed 5 bases, and the junction held 9 bases outside the gene matches. From germline, CDR1 is LNHDA and CDR2 SQIVND (reference sequence). In DNA form, the CDR3 reads TGTGCCAGTAGTACAATCGACAGGGGCGATACTGAAGCTTTCTTT. Its protein product is CASSTIDRGDTEAFF.

This clonotype has just a few counts. J is TRBJ2-1 and V is TRBV9; D remains unclear. There are 15 residues in the CDR3. Between the trimmed V and J ends, which lost 0 bases and 3 bases, there was a span of 10 bases. The germline gives CDR1 SGDLS, CDR2 YYNGEE. CDR3 region: CASSVGGDLYNEQFF. CDR3 bases: TGTGCCAGCAGCGTAGGTGGCGACCTCTACAATGAGCAGTTCTTC.

This clonotype was detected only a few times. The chain combines TRBV5-6 with TRBJ2-1; 8 bases are a match to TRBD2. Germline V gene data show CDR1 as SGHDT and CDR2 as YYEEEE. The V gene end was trimmed by 0 bases and the J gene end by 5 bases; junction bases not matched to a gene: 7. The length of the CDR3 is 16 residues. The CDR3 is CASSLGASGGNNEQFF. The CDR3, as DNA: TGTGCCAGCAGCTTGGGTGCGAGCGGGGGAAACAATGAGCAGTTCTTC. The full variable domain, with the rest looked up from reference TRBV5-6 and TRBJ2-1, is DAGVTQSPTHLIKTRGQQVTLRCSPKSGHDTVSWYQQALGQGPQFIFQYYEEEERQRGNFPDRFSGHQFPNYSSELNVNALLLGDSALYLCASSLGASGGNNEQFFGPGTRLTVL.

In nucleotides, the CDR3 is TGTGCCACCCGCCAGGGCTACGAGCAGTACTTC. This encodes CATRQGYEQYF. This chain connects TRBV7-9 to TRBJ2-7; a weak D match, TRBD1 (5 bases). V was cut by 10 bases and J by 3 bases, with 10 bases left in between. This CDR3 is built from 11 residues. Germline V lookup: CDR1 SEHNR, CDR2 FQNEAQ (reference sequence).

The chain recombines TRBV9 with TRBJ2-7; D ambiguous. This CDR3 has 14 amino acids. Germline CDR1 SGDLS, CDR2 YYNGEE. V was shortened by 0 bases and J by 0 bases, with 7 bases between the two germline ends. Here the CDR3 reads CASSVEVSSYEQYF. The CDR3 DNA sequence: TGTGCCAGCAGCGTAGAGGTCAGCTCCTACGAGCAGTACTTC.

The chain carries TRBV29-1 and TRBJ2-7; 8 bases match TRBD1. Germline V gene lookup returns CDR1 SQVTM and CDR2 ANQGSEA. This CDR3 contains 14 residues. Unmatched junction bases numbered 5, after V lost 4 bases and J lost 0 bases. CDR3 amino acids: CSVGGQESSYEQYF. CDR3 nucleotides: TGCAGCGTTGGGGGACAGGAGAGCTCCTACGAGCAGTACTTC.

The genes are TRBV7-9 and TRBJ1-2; no definite D call. The CDR3 spans 13 residues. The V gene's germline CDR1 is SEHNR and CDR2 FQNEAQ (reference sequence). V was trimmed by 5 bases and J by 3 bases, leaving 10 bases between them. Here the CDR3 DNA reads TGTGCCAGCAGCCAGACGGGTGACTATGGCTACACCTTC. Protein: CASSQTGDYGYTF.

This clonotype was detected a few times. CDR3 nucleotide sequence: TGTGCCAGCAGCTCGGAGACTCACCCCTACGAGCAGTACTTC. Its translation: CASSSETHPYEQYF. This chain connects TRBV7-6 to TRBJ2-7; D gene ambiguous. The V end lost 4 bases, the J end lost 2 bases, and 12 bases lay between the germline ends. Germline CDR1 SGHVS, CDR2 FNYEAQ. The CDR3 is made up of 14 amino acids.